Sequencing of this T cell receptor beta chain was carried out in a study of blood T cell repertoires in COVID-19. The wider study: PBMCs, B-cell-depleted T cells, or T cells were the source of the cDNA or gDNA that made up the material.

The length of the CDR3 is 14 residues. Trimming cost V 3 bases and J 1 base, with 9 bases left between them. Looked up from germline, CDR1 is MGHDK and CDR2 is SYGVNS. In the source study's methods: How many nucleated cells were present was estimated from reference gene primer amplification. Only in-frame clones appear in the TCRdb table, and some are missing; sequencing was by immunoSEQ multiplex PCR. The V and J calls and the clone size are those of that table, but D and trimming were determined from the DNA. The sample yields 25,000 to 30,000 clones, around 92% seen once. Material for sequencing was peripheral blood. The chain couples TRBV25-1 to TRBJ1-1, with D perhaps TRBD1 (5 bases). This receptor was obtained from a human donor in a cohort sampled during active COVID-19. This CDR3 reads CASSDPQGNTEAFF. The CDR3 DNA reads as TGTGCCAGCAGTGACCCCCAGGGGAACACTGAAGCTTTCTTT.